This record covers a single TCR beta chain. The data belong to a study of beta chain features in type 1 diabetes. Sequencing targeted expressed TCRB transcripts, as all isolated RNA had been reverse transcribed. This table comes from immunoSEQ multiplex PCR, and its TCRdb copy is limited to in-frame clones, with some not included. The repertoire includes about 360,000 clones, roughly an eighth of them detected once, and about 0.018% sits in the top ten. In germline, CDR1 is GTSNPN, CDR2 SVGIG (reference sequence). CDR3 size: 12 residues. The V gene lost 3 bases and the J gene lost 4 bases, with 7 bases spanning the gap.

The specimen was naive CD4+ T cells from blood. V usage is TRBV30 and J usage is TRBJ1-3; D is unclear. This sequence was found in a man in his late teens or twenties in good health. The CDR3 sequence: CAWSQVGNTIYF. The CDR3 DNA reads TGTGCCTGGAGCCAGGTGGGAAACACCATATATTTT. Using reference TRBV30 and TRBJ1-3 for the parts outside the CDR3, the full variable domain is SQTIHQWPATLVQPVGSPLSLECTVEGTSNPNLYWYRQAAGRGLQLLFYSVGIGQISSEVPQNLSASRPQDRQFILSSKKLLLSDSGFYLCAWSQVGNTIYFGEGSWLTVV.